Listed below are T cell receptor beta chains from one sample, sequenced in a study of identical twins. TCRdb reanalysed the 5' RACE reads using MiXCR and keeps one entry per CDR3 protein. The table includes around 220,000 distinct CDR3 sequences, about an eighth detected once. Sequenced input: memory (CD45RO+) T cells sorted from blood. These receptors all come from a woman younger than 30 in good health. Each CDR3 is given with its conserved first and last residue. The order of the fields is D gene, clone size, V gene, J gene, CDR3 protein, CDR3 DNA. D genes are given only for firm matches. Where a row states a size, it is once, few, many or the class of an expanded clone; other rows omit it.

.,.,TRBV27,TRBJ2-1,CASGEPYNEQFF,TGTGCCAGCGGGGAACCCTACAATGAGCAGTTCTTC
.,.,TRBV5-6,TRBJ2-7,CASSVASLHSYEQYF,TGTGCCAGCAGCGTTGCGTCCCTTCACTCCTACGAGCAGTACTTC
.,.,TRBV11-2,TRBJ2-7,CASSLVEYEQYF,TGTGCCAGCAGCTTAGTCGAGTACGAGCAGTACTTC
.,many,TRBV25-1,TRBJ2-7,CASSLTGSYEQYF,TGTGCCAGCAGTCTTACAGGGTCCTACGAGCAGTACTTC
.,.,TRBV4-1,TRBJ2-5,CASSQGWKQGQETQYF,TGCGCCAGCAGCCAAGGGTGGAAACAGGGACAAGAGACCCAGTACTTC
TRBD1,once,TRBV12-3/TRBV12-4,TRBJ2-1,CAISFIGTGNVDKANEQFF,TGTGCCATCAGTTTTATCGGGACAGGCAATGTGGACAAGGCGAATGAGCAGTTCTTC
.,.,TRBV18,TRBJ1-1,CASSFAGTNTEAFF,TGTGCCAGCTCATTCGCCGGGACGAACACTGAAGCTTTCTTT
.,many,TRBV20-1,TRBJ2-1,CSARGPLNSNEQFF,TGCAGTGCTAGAGGTCCGTTAAACAGCAATGAGCAGTTCTTC
.,few,TRBV9,TRBJ2-2,CASSPRRGAGTRTGELFF,TGTGCCAGCAGTCCTCGACGGGGAGCGGGGACACGAACCGGGGAGCTGTTTTTT
.,few,TRBV21-1,TRBJ1-1,CAGKGATEAFF,TGTGCCGGCAAAGGGGCCACTGAAGCTTTCTTT
.,.,TRBV5-6,TRBJ2-7,CASSFAATLKGQYF,TGTGCCAGCAGCTTCGCAGCAACCCTAAAGGGGCAGTACTTC
.,.,TRBV7-9,TRBJ2-7,CASSLEKGSYEQYF,TGTGCCAGCAGCTTAGAAAAGGGTTCCTACGAGCAGTACTTC
.,.,TRBV18,TRBJ2-7,CASGEGVHEQYF,TGTGCCAGCGGAGAGGGGGTACACGAGCAGTACTTC
.,few,TRBV4-2,TRBJ2-7,CASSQDRTDPYEQYF,TGTGCCAGCAGCCAAGATAGGACGGACCCCTACGAGCAGTACTTC
TRBD2,many,TRBV29-1,TRBJ2-5,CSVGGRAEETQYF,TGCAGCGTAGGCGGGAGGGCCGAAGAGACCCAGTACTTC
.,.,TRBV12-3/TRBV12-4,TRBJ1-2,CASSRQATEGYTF,TGTGCCAGCAGTCGACAGGCCACGGAAGGCTACACCTTC
.,.,TRBV20-1,TRBJ2-3,CSALKVDTQYF,TGCAGTGCTCTTAAGGTAGATACGCAGTATTTT
.,.,TRBV6-2/TRBV6-3,TRBJ2-5,CASSYNGDWETQYF,TGTGCCAGCAGTTACAACGGGGACTGGGAGACCCAGTACTTC
TRBD2,.,TRBV7-2,TRBJ2-5,CASSWPREGETQYF,TGTGCCAGCAGCTGGCCCCGGGAGGGCGAGACCCAGTACTTC
TRBD1,few,TRBV12-5,TRBJ1-3,CASGYGQGPQYF,TGTGCTAGTGGTTACGGACAGGGTCCACAATATTTT
TRBD2,.,TRBV29-1,TRBJ2-3,CSVEDPGMVAGAITDTQYF,TGCAGCGTTGAAGACCCGGGCATGGTAGCGGGCGCAATCACAGATACGCAGTATTTT
.,few,TRBV5-1,TRBJ1-5,CASSLAPAGNQPQHF,TGCGCCAGCAGCTTGGCCCCGGCAGGGAATCAGCCCCAGCATTTT
.,.,TRBV10-1,TRBJ2-5,CASSRGKDDPTQETQYF,TGCGCCAGCAGTAGGGGGAAGGATGACCCAACCCAAGAGACCCAGTACTTC
.,.,TRBV20-1,TRBJ2-2,CSASPRVTGELFF,TGCAGTGCTTCACCCAGGGTCACCGGGGAGCTGTTTTTT
TRBD2,.,TRBV20-1,TRBJ2-3,CSAQREGLWEQYF,TGCAGTGCGCAGCGGGAGGGCCTTTGGGAGCAGTATTTT
.,few,TRBV7-2,TRBJ1-2,CASSLFYYGYTF,TGTGCCAGCAGCTTGTTTTACTATGGCTACACCTTC
.,many,TRBV4-3,TRBJ2-4,CASSQDMGPLNIQYF,TGCGCCAGCAGCCAAGACATGGGACCCCTTAACATTCAGTACTTC
.,few,TRBV6-1,TRBJ1-5,CASSEKRAAYSNQPQHF,TGTGCCAGCAGTGAGAAGCGGGCAGCCTATAGCAATCAGCCCCAGCATTTT
.,many,TRBV5-1,TRBJ1-1,CASSFGQLNTEAFF,TGCGCCAGCAGCTTTGGTCAGTTGAACACTGAAGCTTTCTTT
.,.,TRBV10-2,TRBJ2-3,CASSRAGATDTQYF,TGCGCCAGCAGTAGGGCGGGGGCCACAGATACGCAGTATTTT
TRBD1,few,TRBV6-6,TRBJ1-2,CASRSTGAYGYTF,TGTGCCAGCAGATCCACAGGGGCCTATGGCTACACCTTC
TRBD1,.,TRBV6-5,TRBJ2-3,CASSYKGQGDTQYF,TGTGCCAGCAGCTACAAGGGACAGGGAGATACGCAGTATTTT
TRBD2,.,TRBV7-9,TRBJ2-3,CASSPVGTSGSSDTQYF,TGTGCCAGCAGCCCCGTCGGGACTAGCGGGAGTTCAGATACGCAGTATTTT
TRBD2,.,TRBV5-1,TRBJ2-6,CASSPVGGAANVLTF,TGCGCCAGCAGCCCAGTCGGGGGGGCGGCCAACGTCCTGACTTTC
.,few,TRBV29-1,TRBJ2-1,CSVEKGGAYNEQFF,TGCAGCGTTGAAAAAGGGGGGGCCTACAATGAGCAGTTCTTC
.,few,TRBV3-1,TRBJ2-2,CASSQTTGELFF,TGTGCCAGCAGCCAAACCACCGGGGAGCTGTTTTTT
.,.,TRBV15,TRBJ2-5,CATSWSPEGETQYF,TGTGCCACCAGCTGGAGCCCGGAGGGAGAGACCCAGTACTTC
.,.,TRBV14,TRBJ2-5,CASSRLGEDTQYF,TGTGCCAGCAGCCGCCTCGGCGAGGACACCCAGTACTTC
.,.,TRBV10-3,TRBJ2-5,CASRPAFSGQETQYF,TGTGCCTCCCGGCCCGCTTTCTCGGGCCAAGAGACCCAGTACTTC
TRBD2,.,TRBV7-6,TRBJ2-1,CASSFRTSGTYNEQFF,TGTGCCAGCAGCTTCCGGACTAGCGGGACCTACAATGAGCAGTTCTTC
.,few,TRBV11-2,TRBJ2-3,CASSWGPIIITDTQYF,TGTGCCAGCTCCTGGGGACCGATAATTATCACAGATACGCAGTATTTT
.,.,TRBV9,TRBJ1-2,CASSPVEAYGYTF,TGTGCCAGCAGCCCCGTTGAGGCCTATGGCTACACCTTC
.,many,TRBV12-3/TRBV12-4,TRBJ2-1,CASTAFLSSYNEQFF,TGTGCCAGCACCGCGTTCCTAAGCTCCTACAATGAGCAGTTCTTC
TRBD2,few,TRBV20-1,TRBJ2-5,CSAPPGTSGQETQYF,TGCAGTGCACCGCCCGGGACTAGCGGCCAAGAGACCCAGTACTTC
.,few,TRBV7-2,TRBJ2-1,CASSPYLGVYNEQFF,TGTGCCAGCAGCCCGTATCTGGGAGTGTACAATGAGCAGTTCTTC
.,.,TRBV27,TRBJ2-5,CASNPGLSGADRTQYF,TGTGCCAGCAATCCGGGACTTTCCGGTGCCGACCGGACCCAGTACTTC
.,.,TRBV12-3/TRBV12-4,TRBJ2-2,CASRGGTANTGELFF,TGTGCCAGCAGGGGTGGGACTGCGAACACCGGGGAGCTGTTTTTT
.,many,TRBV20-1,TRBJ1-2,CSAPREQTLNYGYTF,TGCAGTGCCCCTAGGGAGCAGACACTTAACTATGGCTACACCTTC
TRBD2,many,TRBV7-9,TRBJ2-2,CASSPGGGTGELFF,TGTGCCAGCAGCCCCGGGGGGGGCACCGGGGAGCTGTTTTTT
.,many,TRBV7-2,TRBJ2-7,CASSRRDKNEQYF,TGTGCCAGCAGCCGACGGGACAAAAACGAGCAGTACTTC
.,.,TRBV5-4,TRBJ2-5,CASSLSRPGETQYF,TGTGCCAGCAGCTTGAGTCGTCCGGGAGAGACCCAGTACTTC
.,few,TRBV9,TRBJ2-1,CASSVVGASKEQFF,TGTGCCAGCAGCGTAGTAGGGGCGTCGAAAGAGCAGTTCTTC
TRBD1,few,TRBV29-1,TRBJ2-7,CSVEDSGTALYF,TGCAGCGTTGAAGATTCGGGGACAGCTTTGTACTTC
.,.,TRBV2,TRBJ1-1,CASIKDTHTEAFF,TGTGCCAGCATCAAAGACACTCACACTGAAGCTTTCTTT
.,.,TRBV20-1,TRBJ1-6,CSARPPGSYNSPLHF,TGCAGTGCTAGACCCCCCGGCTCCTATAATTCACCCCTCCACTTT
.,.,TRBV20-1,TRBJ1-4,CSARDRPGGEANEKLFF,TGCAGTGCTAGAGATCGTCCCGGAGGAGAGGCTAATGAAAAACTGTTTTTT
.,many,TRBV6-5,TRBJ2-1,CASSSPHRNNEQFF,TGTGCCAGCAGTTCACCCCACCGGAACAATGAGCAGTTCTTC
TRBD2,many,TRBV7-8,TRBJ2-3,CASSLGGTRFEDTQYF,TGTGCCAGCAGCTTAGGAGGGACTAGGTTTGAAGATACGCAGTATTTT
.,.,TRBV6-5,TRBJ1-1,CASSYSGGGLVTEAFF,TGTGCCAGCAGTTACTCAGGGGGTGGATTGGTCACTGAAGCTTTCTTT
.,.,TRBV7-2,TRBJ1-1,CASSLAGNQPTEAFF,TGTGCCAGCAGCTTAGCAGGGAACCAGCCCACTGAAGCTTTCTTT